This T cell receptor (beta chain) was identified in a study of control samples from healthy donors and cancer patients. Germline CDR1 LGHNA, CDR2 YSLEER. This CDR3 contains 16 residues. Trimming shortened V by 1 base and J by 3 bases, and 15 bases separated the two germline ends. Profiled with immunoSEQ multiplex PCR; TCRdb holds only in-frame clones, not every one. The sample lists more than 60,000 clones; roughly 90% were seen once. Specimen: PBMCs. V gene TRBV4-3 combines with J gene TRBJ1-1, with a possible D match to TRBD1 (5 bases). The TCR was taken from a man in his fifties or sixties with colorectal cancer. CDR3 protein: CASSQGPREVDTEAFF. The CDR3 nucleotides read TGCGCCAGCAGCCAAGGGCCCAGGGAGGTGGACACTGAAGCTTTCTTT.